The TCR beta chain described here comes from a study of long-term antiretroviral therapy in people with HIV. The wider study: By about a decade, the earliest samples predate the 2015 immediate-ART recommendation.

By sample fraction, this clone is hyperexpanded. Its antigen remains unidentified. The CDR3 covers 12 residues. V lost 2 bases, J lost 5 bases, and 3 bases lay in between. Germline CDR1 is PRHDT and CDR2 is FYEKMQ (reference sequence). Run at survey level, the immunoSEQ assay was version v3.0. The data were produced by immunoSEQ multiplex PCR, yet TCRdb's version contains in-frame clones alone and is incomplete. The data contain tens of thousands of clones, 95% to 98% of them seen just once; the ten biggest clones take up under 3.5%. Study findings and constraints: Among HIV repertoires, CDR3 length ranges were narrower than those of controls.

The input for sequencing was unsorted PBMCs, taken 6.9 years after starting antiretroviral therapy. J is TRBJ2-2 and V is TRBV13; D gene uncertain. The receptor comes from a man aged 25-45 years with HIV. The CDR3 here is CASSLPTGELFF. The CDR3 nucleotides read TGTGCCAGCAGCTTACCAACCGGGGAGCTGTTTTTT.